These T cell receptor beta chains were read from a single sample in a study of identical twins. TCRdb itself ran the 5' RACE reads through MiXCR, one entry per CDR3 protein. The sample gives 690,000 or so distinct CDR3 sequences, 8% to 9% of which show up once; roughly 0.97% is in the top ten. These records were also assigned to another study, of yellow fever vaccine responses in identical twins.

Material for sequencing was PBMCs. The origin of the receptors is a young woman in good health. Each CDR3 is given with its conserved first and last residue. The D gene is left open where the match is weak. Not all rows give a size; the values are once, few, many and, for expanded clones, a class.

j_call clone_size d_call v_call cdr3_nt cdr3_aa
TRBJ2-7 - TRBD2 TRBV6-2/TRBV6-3 TGTGCCAGCAACCCTAGCGGGAGCCCTCCCTACGAGCAGTACTTC CASNPSGSPPYEQYF
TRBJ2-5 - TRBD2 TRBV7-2 TGTGCCAGCAGCCCCCGTCGGGGGGTAGGGGAGACCCAGTACTTC CASSPRRGVGETQYF
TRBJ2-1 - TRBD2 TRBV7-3 TGTGCCAGCAGCTTTAACGGGGGGGATAATGAGCAGTTCTTC CASSFNGGDNEQFF
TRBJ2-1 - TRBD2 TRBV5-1 TGCGCCAGCAGCACGGGACTAGCGGACAATGAGCAGTTCTTC CASSTGLADNEQFF
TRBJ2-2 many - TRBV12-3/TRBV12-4 TGTGCCAGCAGCCTCCTAGGTCCCGGAGGCGGGGAGCTGTTTTTT CASSLLGPGGGELFF
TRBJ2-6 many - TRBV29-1 TGCAGCGTTGGGTCAGGGGCTGGGGCCAACGTCCTGACTTTC CSVGSGAGANVLTF
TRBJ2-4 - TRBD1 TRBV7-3 TGTGCCAGCAGCCGGGACAGGGGAAACATTCAGTACTTC CASSRDRGNIQYF
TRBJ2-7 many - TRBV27 TGTGCCAGCAGGAGAAGCTCCTACGAGCAGTACTTC CASRRSSYEQYF
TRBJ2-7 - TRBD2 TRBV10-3 TGTGCCAGCAGTGCTAGCGGGGATACCTCCTACGACCAGTACTTC CASSASGDTSYDQYF
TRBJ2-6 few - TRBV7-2 TGTGCCAGCATTCCAGGGTCCGGGGCCAACGTCCTGACTTTC CASIPGSGANVLTF
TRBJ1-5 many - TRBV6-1 TGTGCCAGCAGTGAACAGGGTGGTCAGCCCCAGCATTTT CASSEQGGQPQHF
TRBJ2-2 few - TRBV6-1 TGTGCCAGCAGACTTACCAACGACCGAACCGGGGAGCTGTTTTTT CASRLTNDRTGELFF
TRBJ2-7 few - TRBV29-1 TGCAGCGGGCGGGACGGGCCCTACGAGCAGTACTTC CSGRDGPYEQYF
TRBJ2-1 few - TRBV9 TGTGCCAGCAGCTTGGGGAGGTCGCAGGGGTGGATCGATGAGCAGTTCTTC CASSLGRSQGWIDEQFF
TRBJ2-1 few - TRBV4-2 TGTGCCAGCAGCCCCAGCCTTGACCTCTCCTACAATGAGCAGTTCTTC CASSPSLDLSYNEQFF
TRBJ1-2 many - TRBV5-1 TGCGCCAGCAGCTTGGCCGGGCCCAATACAGGGAACTATGGCTACACCTTC CASSLAGPNTGNYGYTF
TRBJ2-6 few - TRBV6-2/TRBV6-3 TGTGCCAGCAGTTACTCGGCGGGCAGGCGATCTGGGGCCAACGTCCTGACTTTC CASSYSAGRRSGANVLTF
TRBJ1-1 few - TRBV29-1 TGCAGCGGAATGCCCGGGACCAAGAACACTGAAGCTTTCTTT CSGMPGTKNTEAFF
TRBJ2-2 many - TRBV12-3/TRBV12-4 TGTGCCAGCAGTGATCAAGAAAATCCCCACACCGGGGAGCTGTTTTTT CASSDQENPHTGELFF
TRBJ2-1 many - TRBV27 TGTGCCAGCAGTTTTGGGCTAGCCCACAATGAGCAGTTCTTC CASSFGLAHNEQFF
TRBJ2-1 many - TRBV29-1 TGCAGCGTTACAATGGGGGGTAACAATGAGCAGTTCTTC CSVTMGGNNEQFF
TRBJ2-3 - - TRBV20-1 TGCAGTGCTAGACTGCCTAGCACAGATACGCAGTATTTT CSARLPSTDTQYF
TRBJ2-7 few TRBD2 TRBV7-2 TGTGCCAGCAGCTTAACCCCAGCGGGAGGTGACGAGCAGTACTTC CASSLTPAGGDEQYF
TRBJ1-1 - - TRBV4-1 TGCGCCAGCAGCCTCCCCAAATCGGGCGCTGAAGCTTTCTTT CASSLPKSGAEAFF
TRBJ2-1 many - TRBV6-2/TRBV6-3 TGTGCCAGCAAGATGTCGGTCTCCTACAATGAGCAGTTCTTC CASKMSVSYNEQFF
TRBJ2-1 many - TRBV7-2 TGTGCCAGCAGCTTATTAACGGGGCCCTACAATGAGCAGTTCTTC CASSLLTGPYNEQFF
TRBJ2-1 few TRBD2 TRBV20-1 TGCAGTGCTAGAGAAGGGACTAGCGGGAGTCAATACAATGAGCAGTTCTTC CSAREGTSGSQYNEQFF
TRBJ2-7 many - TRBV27 TGTGCCAGCAGTTTATTTGGCGAGCAGTACTTC CASSLFGEQYF
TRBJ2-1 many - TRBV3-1 TGTGCCAGCAGCCAAGACGTGGACCAATCCTACAATGAGCAGTTCTTC CASSQDVDQSYNEQFF
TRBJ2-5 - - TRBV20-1 TGCAGTGCTAGAGAACTGGCGGGAATGGAGACCCAGTACTTC CSARELAGMETQYF
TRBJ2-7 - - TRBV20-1 TGCAGTGCTAGAGATCAACAGACCTACGAGCAGTACTTC CSARDQQTYEQYF
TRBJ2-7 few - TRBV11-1 TGTGCCAGCAGCTCCATCCTTCATCCCTCTCCGTCGGATTACGAGCAGTACTTC CASSSILHPSPSDYEQYF
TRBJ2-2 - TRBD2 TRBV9 TGTGCCAGCAGCCCCAGAGCGGGGCCGAACACCGGGGAGCTGTTTTTT CASSPRAGPNTGELFF
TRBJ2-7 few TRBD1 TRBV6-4 TGTGCCAGCCCCAGGACAGGGATAAACGAGCAGTACTTC CASPRTGINEQYF
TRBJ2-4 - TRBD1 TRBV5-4 TGTGCCAGCAGCTTGGTAGGGGACAGAAACATTCAGTACTTC CASSLVGDRNIQYF
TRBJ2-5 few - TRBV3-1 TGTGCCAGCAGCCAAGGCCGACTAAGCCAAGAGACCCAGTACTTC CASSQGRLSQETQYF
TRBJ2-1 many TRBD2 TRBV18 TGTGCCAGCTCACCGATACTAGCGAACAATGAGCAGTTCTTC CASSPILANNEQFF
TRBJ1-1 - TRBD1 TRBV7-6 TGTGCCAGCAGCTTAGAGGGGGCTGAGACTGAAGCTTTCTTT CASSLEGAETEAFF
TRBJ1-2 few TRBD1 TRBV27 TGTGCCAGCAGTTCACATCCGGACAGGGGCTACACCTTC CASSSHPDRGYTF
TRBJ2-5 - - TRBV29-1 TGCAGCGTTGTGTTGGAGACCCAGTACTTC CSVVLETQYF
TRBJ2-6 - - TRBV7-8 TGTGCCAGCAGCTCCCCCGGCGTCCTGACTTTC CASSSPGVLTF